These T cell receptor beta chains were read from a single sample in a study of blood T cell repertoires in COVID-19. Profiling relied on immunoSEQ multiplex PCR, and the TCRdb table lists in-frame clones only, not all of them. The data show around 200,000 clones, with about nine tenths seen just once and under 0.9% held by the top ten. The sequenced sample was peripheral blood. These receptors came from a man aged 40-49 years with acute or convalescent COVID-19. Each CDR3 is given with its conserved first and last residue. D genes are given only for firm matches. Only some rows state a clone size, as once, few, many or a class for expanded clones.

D: NA; V: TRBV5-1; size: NA; J: TRBJ2-7; CDR3: CASSSINPSSYEQYF; DNA: TGCGCCAGCAGCTCGATAAACCCGAGCTCCTACGAGCAGTACTTC
D: TRBD2; V: TRBV9; size: NA; J: TRBJ2-1; CDR3: CASSVATELREGHQIEQFF; DNA: TGTGCCAGCAGCGTAGCTACTGAGTTGCGGGAGGGCCATCAAATTGAGCAGTTCTTC
D: TRBD1; V: TRBV28; size: NA; J: TRBJ2-3; CDR3: CASSFEGADTQYF; DNA: TGTGCCAGCAGTTTCGAGGGGGCCGATACGCAGTATTTT
D: NA; V: TRBV7-2; size: NA; J: TRBJ1-1; CDR3: CASSFGRNTEAFF; DNA: TGTGCCAGCAGCTTTGGGAGGAACACTGAAGCTTTCTTT
D: TRBD2; V: TRBV11-3; size: NA; J: TRBJ2-7; CDR3: CASSPSPGLAGSFEQYF; DNA: TGTGCCAGCAGCCCGAGCCCGGGACTAGCGGGGAGTTTCGAGCAGTACTTC
D: TRBD2; V: TRBV6-5; size: NA; J: TRBJ2-3; CDR3: CASSLAGDMDTQYF; DNA: TGTGCCAGCAGTTTAGCGGGAGACATGGATACGCAGTATTTT
D: NA; V: TRBV19; size: NA; J: TRBJ2-1; CDR3: CASSDSPLNEQFF; DNA: TGTGCCAGTTCAGACTCCCCTCTCAATGAGCAGTTCTTC
D: NA; V: TRBV12-3/TRBV12-4; size: NA; J: TRBJ1-2; CDR3: CASSLGANGYTF; DNA: TGTGCCAGCAGTTTGGGAGCCAATGGCTACACCTTC
D: NA; V: TRBV4-1; size: NA; J: TRBJ1-4; CDR3: CASSPIGGILRGGVGEKLFF; DNA: TGCGCCAGCAGCCCTATTGGGGGGATCCTGCGGGGAGGGGTAGGGGAAAAACTGTTTTTT
D: NA; V: TRBV30; size: NA; J: TRBJ2-2; CDR3: CAWSAGTNTGELFF; DNA: TGTGCCTGGAGCGCCGGGACTAACACCGGGGAGCTGTTTTTT
D: TRBD1; V: TRBV6-5; size: NA; J: TRBJ1-2; CDR3: CASIGQGLNGYTF; DNA: TGTGCCAGCATCGGACAGGGGCTGAATGGCTACACCTTC
D: NA; V: TRBV20-1; size: NA; J: TRBJ2-5; CDR3: CSRDLQETQYF; DNA: TGCAGCCGGGACTTACAAGAGACCCAGTACTTC
D: TRBD1; V: TRBV19; size: NA; J: TRBJ2-5; CDR3: CASSIGQGVETQYF; DNA: TGTGCCAGTAGTATTGGACAGGGGGTAGAGACCCAGTACTTC
D: NA; V: TRBV6-5; size: NA; J: TRBJ1-1; CDR3: CASSYSWAPTEAFF; DNA: TGTGCCAGCAGTTACTCGTGGGCGCCCACTGAAGCTTTCTTT
D: TRBD2; V: TRBV27; size: once; J: TRBJ2-7; CDR3: CASSIRTSGSRYEQYF; DNA: TGTGCCAGCAGCATTAGGACTAGCGGGAGTAGGTACGAGCAGTACTTC
D: TRBD2; V: TRBV19; size: NA; J: TRBJ2-1; CDR3: CASSIEGGRAPYNEQFF; DNA: TGTGCCAGTAGTATAGAAGGCGGGAGAGCCCCCTACAATGAGCAGTTCTTC
D: NA; V: TRBV5-1; size: once; J: TRBJ2-7; CDR3: CASSSGGPYEQYF; DNA: TGCGCCAGCAGCTCCGGCGGCCCCTACGAGCAGTACTTC
D: NA; V: TRBV18; size: NA; J: TRBJ1-1; CDR3: CASSPGGIGTEAFF; DNA: TGTGCCAGCTCACCTGGGGGCATTGGAACTGAAGCTTTCTTT
D: TRBD1; V: TRBV30; size: NA; J: TRBJ1-2; CDR3: CAWATGAPSNGYTF; DNA: TGTGCCTGGGCCACAGGGGCTCCAAGTAATGGCTACACCTTC
D: NA; V: TRBV10-1; size: once; J: TRBJ1-5; CDR3: CASSDPGRWGNQPQHF; DNA: TGCGCCAGCAGTGATCCGGGGAGGTGGGGGAATCAGCCCCAGCATTTT
D: NA; V: TRBV7-2; size: NA; J: TRBJ1-2; CDR3: CASSLAQVSYGYTF; DNA: TGTGCCAGCAGCTTAGCGCAGGTATCCTATGGCTACACCTTC
D: TRBD1; V: TRBV6-5; size: NA; J: TRBJ1-6; CDR3: CASSGQGAYNSPLHF; DNA: TGTGCCAGCAGCGGACAGGGGGCGTATAATTCACCCCTCCACTTT
D: TRBD1; V: TRBV19; size: NA; J: TRBJ1-5; CDR3: CASAGTGERQPQHF; DNA: TGTGCCAGTGCCGGGACAGGGGAAAGACAGCCCCAGCATTTT
D: NA; V: TRBV19; size: NA; J: TRBJ2-6; CDR3: CASTPVGVPILSGANVLTF; DNA: TGTGCCAGTACCCCCGTAGGGGTCCCAATACTCTCTGGGGCCAACGTCCTGACTTTC
D: TRBD1; V: TRBV2; size: NA; J: TRBJ1-1; CDR3: CASKGQMNTEAFF; DNA: TGTGCCAGCAAGGGACAGATGAACACTGAAGCTTTCTTT
D: NA; V: TRBV6-5; size: once; J: TRBJ2-7; CDR3: CASSYSGTNYEQYF; DNA: TGTGCCAGCAGTTACTCGGGCACAAACTACGAGCAGTACTTC
D: NA; V: TRBV9; size: NA; J: TRBJ1-4; CDR3: CASSVGATTNEKLFF; DNA: TGTGCCAGCAGCGTAGGGGCCACAACTAATGAAAAACTGTTTTTT
D: TRBD1; V: TRBV28; size: NA; J: TRBJ1-5; CDR3: CASSAHQGDQPQHF; DNA: TGTGCCAGCAGTGCGCATCAGGGGGATCAGCCCCAGCATTTT
D: TRBD1; V: TRBV11-2; size: NA; J: TRBJ2-7; CDR3: CASSLGQGPYEQYF; DNA: TGTGCCAGCAGCTTGGGACAGGGGCCGTACGAGCAGTACTTC
D: TRBD2; V: TRBV5-4; size: NA; J: TRBJ2-1; CDR3: CASSLASSGRGVNEQFF; DNA: TGTGCCAGCAGCTTGGCCTCCTCCGGGCGGGGGGTGAATGAGCAGTTCTTC
D: TRBD1; V: TRBV10-3; size: once; J: TRBJ1-1; CDR3: CAIQGALNTEAFF; DNA: TGTGCCATACAGGGGGCGCTGAACACTGAAGCTTTCTTT